This T cell receptor beta chain is drawn from a study of beta chain features in type 1 diabetes. Overall study results and limits: Type 1 diabetes patients had TCRB CDR3s that were shorter (moderately but significantly so) in all four CD4+ subsets.

The CDR3 covers 17 residues. Germline V gives CDR1 SGHNT, CDR2 YYREEE (reference sequence). Germline trimming cut 4 bases from V and 6 bases from J; bases unmatched to any gene: 14. In regard to this clone: Its cognate antigen is unknown.

The entirety of the isolated RNA underwent reverse transcription, so expressed TCRB transcripts were sequenced. Repertoires were generated with immunoSEQ multiplex PCR, while TCRdb's copy carries only in-frame clones and drops some. The sample has some 700,000 clones; roughly an eighth are singletons. This chain links TRBV5-4 with TRBJ2-3; 10 nucleotides line up with TRBD2. This receptor was identified in a man in his late teens or twenties with type 1 diabetes. Sequenced material: naive CD4+ T cells from blood. CDR3: CASSQALAGAGMDTQYF. The CDR3 DNA sequence: TGTGCCAGCAGCCAAGCCCTAGCGGGGGCTGGGATGGATACGCAGTATTTT. The variable domain in full, completed from reference TRBV5-4 and TRBJ2-3, reads ETGVTQSPTHLIKTRGQQVTLRCSSQSGHNTVSWYQQALGQGPQFIFQYYREEENGRGNFPPRFSGLQFPNYSSELNVNALELDDSALYLCASSQALAGAGMDTQYFGPGTRLTVL.